This T cell receptor (beta chain) was profiled in a study of early T cells in non-severe SARS-CoV-2 infection (dated by TCRdb to the early 2020s). For context, the study as a whole: Because TCR sequencing relied on bulk RNA taken from unsorted whole blood, pairing of alpha and beta chains was not possible. General conclusions and limits of the study: VDJdb matching was skewed toward anti-spike CD8 responses and likely underestimated virus-specific expansions, missing private and CD4 specificities.

Per the germline V gene (reference sequence), MNHEY is the CDR1 and SMNVEV is the CDR2. The CDR3 covers 17 residues, taking in both the cysteine and the phenylalanine. Kept here is only the CDR3 DNA, which spans 51 bases and is read in frame from base 1. The germline ends are 23 bases apart after V is trimmed by 2 bases and J by 6 bases. This clonotype was detected ten times or more. There is no known antigen for this receptor. Base qualities are missing; no much larger clone stands one base away. The library was prepared using 5' RACE. Data came from a NextSeq 500. Unique molecular identifiers were attached to individual cDNA molecules in the TCR library protocol so that sequencing error and PCR bias could be corrected. Both TCR alpha and beta chains were sequenced, and tight co-correlation was observed between alpha and beta sequence abundances in each sample. Regarding the original processing steps: Decombinator V4 was used to annotate TCR sequences for V gene, J gene and CDR3. Expanded TCRs were defined as changing significantly between any two time points under a Poisson model with p below 0.0001. Abundances of TCRs were expressed as counts per million after normalisation to the total number of TCRs sequenced in each sample. MAIT TCRs were defined by TRAV1-2 paired with TRAJ12, TRAJ20 or TRAJ33, and iNKT TCRs by TRAV10 paired with TRAJ18. A search of VDJdb, accessed on 1 November 2021, was run for TCRs annotated to CMV, EBV and SARS-CoV-2, with TCRs annotated for multiple antigens excluded. The raw public reads went through TCRdb reprocessing: fastp at Q25, MiXCR clone calling, in-frame beta chains kept. Identical CDR3 proteins give one entry, which carries the most common genes and DNA. The V and J calls here are based on TCRdb, not the publication. Across this sample there are 40,000 to 55,000 distinct CDR3 sequences, with approximately 6.5% seen only once. The biggest ten clones account for less than 25% of the sample.

The study was a case-control design nested within a healthcare worker cohort in London, UK, with weekly nasopharyngeal swab PCR tests and blood sampling. Between 23 and 31 March 2020, the week of the UK lockdown, healthcare workers were enrolled and then followed up weekly for as long as 16 weeks. This clonotype originated in an adult who was a healthcare worker with PCR-confirmed SARS-CoV-2 infection or an uninfected control (not recorded which). The chain uses TRBV27 and TRBJ2-7; the D gene identity is not certain. This specimen consisted of whole blood, obtained at baseline. The CDR3 sequence is CASSLNPLETASGEQYF. Read as DNA, the sequence is TGTGCCAGCAGTTTAAACCCCTTGGAAACAGCTTCGGGCGAGCAGTACTTC.